Reported below is one T cell receptor beta chain. The sample is drawn from a study of control samples from healthy donors and cancer patients. Profiling relied on immunoSEQ multiplex PCR, and the TCRdb table lists in-frame clones only, not all of them. The data hold almost 85,000 clones, with around 94% observed a single time. The germline V gene has CDR1 MDHEN and CDR2 SYDVKM. Trimming took 9 bases from V and 6 from J, leaving 23 bases between them. This CDR3 is built from 15 residues. The source of this sequence is a woman younger than 30 in good health. The chain couples TRBV28 to TRBJ1-2; the D is unclear. Sequencing was carried out using blood. In DNA form, the CDR3 reads TGTGCCAGTACCCCTAAACTGGACCCCCGTGATGGCTACACCTTC. Protein product: CASTPKLDPRDGYTF.